This T cell receptor (beta chain) was identified during a study of shared clonotypes between healthy human individuals. For this clone: The antigen is undetermined.

The junction had 12 bases not matched to a gene; V was cut back by 6 bases and J by 9 bases. The CDR3 is 14 amino acids. In germline, CDR1 is MDHEN, CDR2 SYDVKM. Findings and limits, study-wide: Relative to clonotypes present in all four donors, those not shared had lower generation probabilities. Clonotype sharing among donors likely depends on sequencing depth. Generally, estimated richness proved larger in naive subsets than it did in memory subsets.

The method was immunoSEQ multiplex PCR; TCRdb's version includes in-frame clones alone and lacks a portion of them. The sample includes around 2.5 million clones, 80% to 95% of them seen just once. Sample: naive CD4+ T cells from PBMCs. Subset reported: CD45RA+ positively selected. V usage is TRBV28 and J usage is TRBJ2-7; 9 bases line up with TRBD1. This receptor was obtained from a man in his late teens or twenties in good health. Some clones in this sample may be carry-over from other donors' samples. CDR3 sequence: CASSTPPGQGGQYF. CDR3 DNA: TGTGCCAGCAGCACCCCCCCGGGACAGGGAGGGCAGTACTTC.